This TCR beta chain was captured in a study of T-cell memory formation after mild COVID-19 (TCRdb year 2021). About the full investigation: Most TCR sequence clusters were specific to one of the two donors. T-cell clones expanding and contracting after mild COVID-19 in two donors were tracked by longitudinal TCRalpha and TCRbeta repertoire sequencing. The cohort comprised two young, previously healthy adult volunteers, one female and one male.

Ficoll-Paque density gradient centrifugation was used to isolate PBMCs. CDR1 and CDR2 are read off the germline V gene as SGHTA and FQGNSA. Trimming costs V 4 bases and J 0 bases, and their ends lie 19 bases apart. The CDR3 goes from the cysteine to the phenylalanine over 19 residues. The kept DNA is CDR3 alone, 57 bases in frame from the first base. This clonotype occurred a few times. Its antigen target is currently unknown. No much larger clone exists at a distance of one base, and base qualities are not known. Data came from an Illumina NovaSeq 6000. TCRalpha and TCRbeta cDNA libraries were built by 5'RACE with constant-segment primers, adding sample barcodes and unique molecular identifiers. RNA was extracted from every sample with Trizol reagent. Amplification of the libraries took two PCR steps, and the second step added a second sample barcode plus Illumina TruSeq adapters. Libraries were sequenced on an Illumina NovaSeq with 2 x 150 bp paired-end reads. Per the source publication's procedure: With migec v1.2.7, reads were demultiplexed and then collapsed into UMI-guided consensus sequences. Using mixcr v2.1.11, the UMI consensuses were aligned to TRA and TRB V and J templates and assembled into clonotypes. A clonotype was counted as expanded or contracted only when both edgeR and NoisET called the clonotype significant, with the noise models trained on biological replicates. edgeR calls used a false discovery rate-adjusted p below 0.01 and a log2 fold-change threshold of 1. As an exploratory analysis of dynamics, max-normalized trajectories of the 1000 most abundant clonotypes were examined with PCA combined with hierarchical clustering. The CD4 or CD8 phenotype of responding clones was assigned using the separately sequenced CD4+ and CD8+ repertoires. Through fastp at Q25 and MiXCR, TCRdb rebuilt clones from the public reads, retaining in-frame beta chains. Rows merge per CDR3 protein into single entries with the most common DNA and genes. The V and J calls reflect TCRdb's pipeline rather than the authors' work. This sample comprises roughly 180,000 distinct CDR3 sequences, under 20% of them detected only once. The ten largest clones take up roughly 3.7% of the sample.

Here is what the overall study found, with its caveats: Clones that contracted from day 15 to 85 showed balanced CD4/CD8 phenotypes, whereas a second wave of clones that expanded from day 15 to 37 leaned towards CD4+. The second-wave clones that peaked on day 37 were not confirmed to be SARS-CoV-2 specific. Some responding clones were found in pre-infection memory, which suggests that pre-existing cross-reactive memory T cells took part in the SARS-CoV-2 response. Contracting CD4+ clones were found mainly in CM and EM memory subsets, while CD8+ clones were enriched in EMRA. Only a couple of mild cases were covered by the study, and larger cohorts that include severe cases with pre-infection samples were considered necessary.

The V gene is TRBV7-2 and the J gene is TRBJ2-6, with no D gene named confidently. This receptor was obtained from a man younger than 35 who had mild COVID-19 (a few samples of this study predate the infection). The sample titles of this study are shuffled in the database, so cell type and time point are left out; the donor was told from shared clones. The material sequenced was PBMCs or a T cell subset sorted from them (not recorded which). The sequenced DNA is TGTGCCAGCAGCTCAAGACCTAGGTCTCAATTCTCTGGGGCCAACGTCCTGACTTTC. It translates to CASSSRPRSQFSGANVLTF.